The following is a T cell receptor beta chain sequence with its context. This sample was included in a study of shared clonotypes between healthy human individuals. Sequencing used immunoSEQ multiplex PCR; TCRdb keeps in-frame clones, though not all of them. The sample has about 960,000 clones; 60% to 85% are singletons. The source is a young man in good health. Specimen: memory CD4+ T cells sorted from blood. Described subset: CD45RA-negative fraction.

CDR3 DNA sequence: TGTGCCAGCAGCCTGGACGCCGGGGGAGATACGCAGTATTTT. Its protein is CASSLDAGGDTQYF. The V and J genes are TRBV5-6 and TRBJ2-3; D is possibly TRBD2 (6 bases). The germline V gene encodes CDR1 SGHDT and CDR2 YYEEEE. The CDR3 consists of 14 residues. V was trimmed by 4 bases and J by 5 bases, leaving 14 bases between them.